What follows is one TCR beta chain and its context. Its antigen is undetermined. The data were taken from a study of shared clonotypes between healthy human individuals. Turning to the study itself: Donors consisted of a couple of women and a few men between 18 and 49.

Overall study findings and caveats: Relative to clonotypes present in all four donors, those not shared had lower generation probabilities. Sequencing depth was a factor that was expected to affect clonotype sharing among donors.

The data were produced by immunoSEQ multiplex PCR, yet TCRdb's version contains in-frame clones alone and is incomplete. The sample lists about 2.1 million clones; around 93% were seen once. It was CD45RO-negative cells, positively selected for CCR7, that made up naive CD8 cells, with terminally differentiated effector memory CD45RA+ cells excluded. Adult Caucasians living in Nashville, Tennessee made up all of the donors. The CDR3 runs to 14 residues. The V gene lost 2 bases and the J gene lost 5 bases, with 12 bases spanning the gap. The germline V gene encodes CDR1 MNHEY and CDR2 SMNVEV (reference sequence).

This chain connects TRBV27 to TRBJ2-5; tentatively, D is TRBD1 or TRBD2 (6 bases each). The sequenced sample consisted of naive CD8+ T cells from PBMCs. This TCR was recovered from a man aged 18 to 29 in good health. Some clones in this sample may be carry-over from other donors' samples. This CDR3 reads CASSLRERGETQYF. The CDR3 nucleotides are TGTGCCAGCAGTTTACGGGAGAGGGGGGAGACCCAGTACTTC.